The 21 T cell receptor beta chains listed next were all sequenced from one sample in a study of T cell responses to AZD1222 COVID-19 vaccine. The assay was immunoSEQ multiplex PCR, and TCRdb's table has in-frame clones only and misses some. The table includes over 110,000 clones, 90% to 95% detected once. The sequencing here drew on peripheral blood, taken on day 0 of AZD1222 vaccination. These receptors all come from an adult in good health.

This CDR3 reads CASSPVALSSYEQYF. Here the CDR3 DNA reads TGTGCCAGCTCACCAGTAGCTCTATCGTCCTACGAGCAGTACTTC. The rearrangement joins TRBV18 to TRBJ2-7; D is undetermined. Germline CDR1 KGHSH, CDR2 LQKENI. The CDR3 length is 15 residues. With 2 bases removed from V and 1 base from J, the gap between germline ends came to 12 bases.

The chain combines TRBV6-5 with TRBJ2-3; 9 bases align to TRBD1. V lost 0 bases and J lost 2; bases outside the gene matches: 3. The germline V gene has CDR1 MNHEY and CDR2 SVGAGI. The CDR3 has 16 residues. The chain's CDR3 is CASSYSGQGTTDTQYF. In nucleotides, the CDR3 is TGTGCCAGCAGTTACTCTGGACAGGGGACCACAGATACGCAGTATTTT.

The chain links TRBV5-8 to TRBJ2-2, with D unresolved. V lost 4 bases and J lost 8, with 15 bases in between. Germline CDR1 SGHTS, CDR2 YDEGEE. This CDR3 spans 14 amino acids. The CDR3 DNA reads as TGTGCCAGCAGCCACCGTATCATCGGTGGGGAGCTGTTTTTT. Protein: CASSHRIIGGELFF.

This sequence joins TRBV6-5 and TRBJ1-2; D is unclear. Germline V gene data show CDR1 as MNHEY and CDR2 as SVGAGI. Trimming took 6 bases from V and 4 from J, leaving 6 bases between them. The CDR3 consists of 11 residues. The CDR3, as DNA: TGTGCCAGCAGGACGGCCTATGGCTACACCTTC. Amino acid sequence: CASRTAYGYTF.

The chain joins TRBV3-1 (or the pseudogene TRBV3-2) to TRBJ2-2, with D unresolved. With 0 bases removed from V and 7 bases from J, the gap between germline ends came to 12 bases. The CDR3 contains 15 residues. The germline V gene has CDR1 LGHDT and CDR2 YNNKEL (reference sequence). The DNA of the CDR3 is TGTGCCAGCAGCCAAGATTCCGGGTTTGGCGGGGAGCTGTTTTTT. Its protein is CASSQDSGFGGELFF.

V usage is TRBV27 and J usage is TRBJ2-7, with 9 bases matching TRBD2. Germline loops: CDR1 MNHEY, CDR2 SMNVEV (reference sequence). With V trimmed by 5 bases and J by 5 bases, 4 bases remained unmatched. This CDR3 is built from 13 residues. CDR3 DNA: TGTGCCAGCAGTCTGGGACTAGCTAACGAGCAGTACTTC. Translating gives CASSLGLANEQYF.

This chain links TRBV7-8 with TRBJ2-7; D might be TRBD1 (6 bases). In germline, CDR1 is SGHVS, CDR2 FQNEAQ. V lost 1 base, J lost 4 bases, and 11 bases lay in between. The CDR3 runs to 14 residues. Here the CDR3 reads CASSLVAGAYEQYF. The CDR3 bases are TGTGCCAGCAGCTTAGTGGCAGGGGCGTACGAGCAGTACTTC.

The chain uses TRBV27 and TRBJ1-2; possibly TRBD1 for D (6 bases). V was pared by 10 bases and J by 5 bases, with 8 bases between. The CDR3 spans 10 residues. CDR1 and CDR2 from the germline V gene are MNHEY and SMNVEV (reference sequence). The CDR3 reads CATRGYGYTF. The DNA for the CDR3 is TGTGCCACCAGGGGATATGGCTACACCTTC.

V usage is TRBV6-1 and J usage is TRBJ1-1; D may be TRBD1 (5 bases). Germline CDR1 MNHNS, CDR2 SASEGT. CDR3 length: 15 amino acids. V dropped 2 bases and J dropped 1 base, with 11 bases sitting between them. The CDR3 reads CASSELGQGNTEAFF. The CDR3 DNA follows: TGTGCCAGCAGTGAACTAGGGCAGGGGAACACTGAAGCTTTCTTT.

The J gene is TRBJ2-5, the V gene TRBV6-5; the D gene is possibly TRBD1 (5 bases). The length of the CDR3 is 14 residues. From germline, CDR1 is MNHEY and CDR2 SVGAGI. Deletions cut 7 bases from V and 2 bases from J, with 14 bases between. CDR3 bases: TGTGCCAGCAAAATGACAGTGAGGCAAGAGACCCAGTACTTC. Translating gives CASKMTVRQETQYF.

The rearrangement links TRBV20-1 to TRBJ1-4; D might be TRBD1 (6 bases). Per germline, CDR1 DFQATT and CDR2 SNEGSKA (reference sequence). The CDR3 runs to 15 residues. Trimming took off 3 bases at V and 6 bases at J, with 17 bases between the two ends. The CDR3 reads CSASSGATRDEKLFF. The CDR3 DNA is TGCAGTGCTAGTTCGGGGGCCACACGGGATGAAAAACTGTTTTTT.

The chain recombines TRBV5-1 with TRBJ2-1; 7 nucleotides line up with TRBD2. Per germline, CDR1 SGHRS and CDR2 YFSETQ. Trimming at V came to 4 bases and at J to 4 bases, leaving 17 bases not matched to a gene. The CDR3 has 18 residues. For the CDR3, the DNA is TGCGCCAGCAGCCCGACAGTAGCTCTACTAGCGACTTACAATGAGCAGTTCTTC. Protein product: CASSPTVALLATYNEQFF. The full variable domain, its missing parts supplied by reference TRBV5-1 and TRBJ2-1, is KAGVTQTPRYLIKTRGQQVTLSCSPISGHRSVSWYQQTPGQGLQFLFEYFSETQRNKGNFPGRFSGRQFSNSRSEMNVSTLELGDSALYLCASSPTVALLATYNEQFFGPGTRLTVL.

This clone has just one count. The chain combines TRBV3-1 (or the pseudogene TRBV3-2) with TRBJ1-2; D perhaps matches TRBD1 (6 bases). This CDR3 contains 13 residues. V lost 0 bases to trimming and J lost 7 bases, with 9 bases between them. CDR1 LGHDT and CDR2 YNNKEL come from the germline V gene (reference sequence). CDR3 in amino acids: CASSQEGAGGYTF. The CDR3 DNA reads as TGTGCCAGCAGCCAAGAGGGGGCTGGTGGCTACACCTTC.

This clone was counted a few times. The chain links TRBV19 to TRBJ1-5, with D possibly being TRBD1 (6 bases). V dropped 9 bases and J dropped 0 bases, with 18 bases sitting between them. Germline V gene sequence: CDR1 LNHDA, CDR2 SQIVND (reference sequence). The CDR3 spans 16 residues. The CDR3 region is CASSIRTAYSNQPQHF. The CDR3 nucleotides are TGTGCCAGCTCAATCCGGACAGCTTATAGCAATCAGCCCCAGCATTTT.

The rearrangement joins TRBV28 to TRBJ2-3; D gene uncertain. The germline gives CDR1 MDHEN, CDR2 SYDVKM. CDR3 length: 13 residues. The germline V and J ends were trimmed by 6 bases and 2 bases, with 9 bases remaining between them. CDR3 sequence (DNA): TGTGCCAGCAGCCTCAGGAACACAGATACGCAGTATTTT. Translating gives CASSLRNTDTQYF.

V and J are TRBV18 and TRBJ1-5, with TRBD1 matching 7 bases. CDR1 is KGHSH and CDR2 is LQKENI in the germline V gene. This CDR3 spans 17 amino acids. The trim removed 3 bases at V and 0 bases at J, leaving 8 bases unmatched. CDR3 protein: CASSPTGRQYSNQPQHF. As DNA, the CDR3 is TGTGCCAGCTCACCGACAGGGAGACAGTATAGCAATCAGCCCCAGCATTTT. Filled out from reference TRBV18 and TRBJ1-5, the complete variable domain reads NAGVMQNPRHLVRRRGQEARLRCSPMKGHSHVYWYRQLPEEGLKFMVYLQKENIIDESGMPKERFSAEFPKEGPSILRIQQVVRGDSAAYFCASSPTGRQYSNQPQHFGDGTRLSIL.

The sample holds a few counts of this clone. This chain connects TRBV7-2 to TRBJ1-6, with a tentative D call TRBD1 (5 bases). CDR1 and CDR2 (germline): SGHTA, FQGNSA. The CDR3 extends over 16 amino acids. Trimming took 3 bases from V and 6 from J, leaving 15 bases between them. The chain's CDR3 is CASSLSKGQSNSPLHF. CDR3 DNA sequence: TGTGCCAGCAGCTTGAGCAAGGGGCAGAGTAATTCACCCCTCCACTTT. The variable domain in full, with the rest retrieved from reference TRBV7-2 and TRBJ1-6, is GAGVSQSPSNKVTEKGKDVELRCDPISGHTALYWYRQSLGQGLEFLIYFQGNSAPDKSGLPSDRFSAERTGGSVSTLTIQRTQQEDSAVYLCASSLSKGQSNSPLHFGNGTRLTVT.

The rearrangement joins TRBV5-1 to TRBJ1-2; D perhaps matches TRBD1 (5 bases). This CDR3 has 15 residues. Trimming removed 7 bases from V and 7 bases from J, with 23 bases in between. From germline, CDR1 is SGHRS and CDR2 YFSETQ. Here the CDR3 DNA reads TGCGCCAGCCAAATGGCAGGGCAAGGGCTAAGTGGCTACACCTTC. Translation: CASQMAGQGLSGYTF.

This clone was counted a single time. The chain combines TRBV7-9 with TRBJ2-1, with D hard to call. The V gene lost 3 bases and the J gene lost 9 bases, with 15 bases spanning the gap. CDR3 length equals 14 residues. In germline, CDR1 is SEHNR, CDR2 FQNEAQ (reference sequence). Here the CDR3 reads CASSFQWAHGEQFF. The CDR3 DNA sequence: TGTGCCAGCAGCTTTCAGTGGGCACATGGTGAGCAGTTCTTC.

CDR3 nucleotide sequence: TGTGCCAGCAGCTTAGGAGGGCTGGGGTCTGGAAACACCATATATTTT. It specifies CASSLGGLGSGNTIYF. The chain carries TRBV7-9 and TRBJ1-3; D not certain. Germline values: CDR1 SEHNR, CDR2 FQNEAQ (reference sequence). The CDR3 covers 16 residues. The germline V and J ends were trimmed by 1 base and 1 base, with 11 bases remaining between them. Filled out from reference TRBV7-9 and TRBJ1-3, the complete variable domain reads DTGVSQNPRHKITKRGQNVTFRCDPISEHNRLYWYRQTLGQGPEFLTYFQNEAQLEKSRLLSDRFSAERPKGSFSTLEIQRTEQGDSAMYLCASSLGGLGSGNTIYFGEGSWLTVV.

This clone was observed a single time. The genes are TRBV9 and TRBJ2-1, with no clear D. The germline V and J ends were trimmed by 2 bases and 4 bases, with 10 bases remaining between them. CDR1 SGDLS and CDR2 YYNGEE come from the germline V gene. This CDR3 has 14 amino acids. The CDR3 protein is CASSVFDGYNEQFF. The CDR3 DNA follows: TGTGCCAGCAGCGTTTTCGACGGATACAATGAGCAGTTCTTC.